These 22 T cell receptor beta chains were all obtained from the same sample, sequenced in a study of blood T cell repertoires in COVID-19. The protocol was immunoSEQ multiplex PCR, while the TCRdb copy is restricted to in-frame clones and leaves out a portion. The sample consists of 150,000 to 200,000 clones, 86% of them appearing once. The specimen sequenced was peripheral blood. The receptors come from a woman aged 55-75 years with COVID-19, enrolled during active disease.

The genes are TRBV28 and TRBJ2-7, with 9 bases matching TRBD1. V was pared by 5 bases and J by 3 bases, with 8 bases of the junction left unmatched. The CDR3 is made up of 15 amino acids. Germline V gives CDR1 MDHEN, CDR2 SYDVKM. The CDR3 bases are TGTGCCAGCAGTCCCCAACAGGGGGCGGACTACGAGCAGTACTTC. It is translated as CASSPQQGADYEQYF.

The chain carries TRBV5-1 and TRBJ2-3; 14 nucleotides agree with TRBD2. V gave up 4 bases and J gave up 3 bases; unmatched junction bases: 13. The CDR3 has 19 amino acids. Germline CDR1 is SGHRS and CDR2 is YFSETQ. In DNA, the CDR3 is TGCGCCAGCAGCCCGGGACTAGCGGGAGTCCCGATCGGGACAGATACGCAGTATTTT. Translation gives CASSPGLAGVPIGTDTQYF.

The V and J genes are TRBV11-3 and TRBJ2-3; D gene unclear. The CDR3 contains 15 residues. The V end lost 4 bases, the J end lost 0 bases, and 11 bases lay between the germline ends. Germline V gene lookup returns CDR1 SGHNT and CDR2 YENEEA. CDR3 in amino acids: CASSSDPTSTDTQYF. The CDR3 nucleotides read TGTGCCAGCAGCTCCGACCCGACTAGCACAGATACGCAGTATTTT.

V gene TRBV5-8 combines with J gene TRBJ2-6, with unresolved D. Germline V gene data show CDR1 as SGHTS and CDR2 as YDEGEE. This CDR3 contains 16 residues. V gave up 0 bases and J gave up 2 bases, with 9 bases separating them. The chain's CDR3 is CASSLEIGPGANVLTF. The CDR3 DNA reads as TGTGCCAGCAGCTTGGAAATTGGGCCTGGGGCCAACGTCCTGACTTTC.

This clone has just one count. The V call is TRBV3-1 (or the pseudogene TRBV3-2), the J call TRBJ2-2; D is possibly TRBD2 (5 bases). The CDR3 length is 13 residues. Per germline, CDR1 LGHDT and CDR2 YNNKEL (reference sequence). V lost 4 bases and J lost 4, with 7 bases in between. In nucleotides, the CDR3 is TGTGCCAGCAGCCGACGGGGCACCGGGGAGCTGTTTTTT. Protein sequence: CASSRRGTGELFF.

This sequence joins TRBV28 and TRBJ1-2; 10 bases are a match to TRBD1. The CDR3 spans 15 residues. After removal of 5 bases from V and 8 bases from J, the junction contained 11 bases not matched to a gene. Germline V gene data show CDR1 as MDHEN and CDR2 as SYDVKM. CDR3 DNA: TGTGCCAGCAGTCCCCCCAGAGGACAGGGGGACGGCTACACCTTC. Protein product: CASSPPRGQGDGYTF.

The chain has TRBV24-1 and TRBJ2-7, with TRBD2 matching over 8 bases. The V gene's germline CDR1 is KGHDR and CDR2 SFDVKD. The ends lost 5 bases at V and 4 bases at J; junction bases unmatched: 9. The CDR3 runs to 15 residues. The CDR3 nucleotides are TGTGCCACCAGTGCTGGCGGGGGGCCTATGTACGAGCAGTACTTC. It is translated as CATSAGGGPMYEQYF.

The V gene is TRBV6-1, the J gene TRBJ1-6, with D perhaps matching TRBD1 (5 bases). Germline V gives CDR1 MNHNS, CDR2 SASEGT. The CDR3 is made up of 12 amino acids. Trimming removed 7 bases from V and 12 bases from J, with 13 bases in between. CDR3 bases: TGTGCCAGCAACGGGGGGTCATTACCCCTCCACTTT. Its protein product is CASNGGSLPLHF.

The chain combines TRBV28 with TRBJ1-4; D remains unclear. The CDR3 has 13 residues. Looked up from germline, CDR1 is MDHEN and CDR2 is SYDVKM. The V and J ends lost 4 bases and 8 bases respectively, with 11 bases between them. The CDR3 sequence: CASSSSVREKLFF. In nucleotides, the CDR3 is TGTGCCAGCAGTTCGTCGGTCCGGGAAAAACTGTTTTTT. The whole variable domain, remainder taken from reference TRBV28 and TRBJ1-4, is DVKVTQSSRYLVKRTGEKVFLECVQDMDHENMFWYRQDPGLGLRLIYFSYDVKMKEKGDIPEGYSVSREKKERFSLILESASTNQTSMYLCASSSSVREKLFFGSGTQLSVL.

The V and J genes are TRBV28 and TRBJ1-1, with D unclear. V dropped 5 bases and J dropped 0 bases, with 13 bases sitting between them. There are 15 residues in the CDR3. CDR1 and CDR2 (germline): MDHEN, SYDVKM. The CDR3 nucleotides are TGTGCCAGCAGTCCGCCCTACGGGGTGAACACTGAAGCTTTCTTT. Encoded protein: CASSPPYGVNTEAFF. Using reference TRBV28 and TRBJ1-1 for the parts outside the CDR3, the full variable domain is DVKVTQSSRYLVKRTGEKVFLECVQDMDHENMFWYRQDPGLGLRLIYFSYDVKMKEKGDIPEGYSVSREKKERFSLILESASTNQTSMYLCASSPPYGVNTEAFFGQGTRLTVV.

This clone was seen only a few times. V gene TRBV28 combines with J gene TRBJ1-1; possibly TRBD1 for D (5 bases). The CDR3 consists of 12 residues. Germline values: CDR1 MDHEN, CDR2 SYDVKM. V was cut by 3 bases and J by 7 bases, with 9 bases left in between. CDR3 in amino acids: CASSLVTDEAFF. The DNA of the CDR3 is TGTGCCAGCAGTTTGGTGACAGATGAAGCTTTCTTT.

This rearrangement joins TRBV4-3 to TRBJ1-1, with D possibly being TRBD1 (6 bases). Germline CDR1 LGHNA, CDR2 YSLEER. V was trimmed by 0 bases and J by 1 base, leaving 12 bases between them. This CDR3 has 16 residues. The CDR3 spells CASSQDQGIRNTEAFF. The CDR3 DNA follows: TGCGCCAGCAGCCAAGACCAGGGGATCCGGAACACTGAAGCTTTCTTT.

The chain links TRBV6-5 to TRBJ2-7, with 10 bases matching TRBD2. Germline V gene sequence: CDR1 MNHEY, CDR2 SVGAGI. The length of the CDR3 is 15 residues. Trimming cost V 0 bases and J 5 bases; bases outside gene matches: 4. This CDR3 reads CASSYSPSGSDEQYF. In DNA, the CDR3 is TGTGCCAGCAGTTACTCGCCTAGCGGGAGCGACGAGCAGTACTTC.

This clone occurred a few times. J is TRBJ1-1 and V is TRBV7-2; tentative D call: TRBD1 (6 bases). V was shortened by 3 bases and J by 1 base, with 15 bases between the two germline ends. The CDR3 runs 16 residues. Germline V gene sequence: CDR1 SGHTA, CDR2 FQGNSA. The CDR3 coding sequence is TGTGCCAGCAGCTTCCTTACAGGGACCTCGAACACTGAAGCTTTCTTT. Translated: CASSFLTGTSNTEAFF.

CDR3 in amino acids: CASGLEPTENYGYTF. As DNA, the CDR3 is TGTGCTAGTGGTTTGGAACCCACAGAAAACTATGGCTACACCTTC. The chain has TRBV12-5 and TRBJ1-2; D unresolved. The germline gives CDR1 LGHNT, CDR2 FRNRAP. The CDR3 has 15 residues. The V end lost 1 base, the J end lost 2 bases, and 11 bases lay between the germline ends.

This clone appeared once. This chain joins TRBV21-1 and TRBJ1-2; no DNA check was done on the table's D call, TRBD1. TRBV21-1 is marked as a pseudogene. The CDR3 extends over 18 amino acids. CDR3 protein: CASSNPLVEGADLYGYTF. The DNA for the CDR3 is TGTGCCAGCAGCAACCCCTTGGTAGAGGGGGCGGACCTCTATGGCTACACCTTC.

This clone was counted between two and nine times. V gene TRBV7-3 combines with J gene TRBJ2-1; D is undetermined. This CDR3 has 15 residues. Trimming left V 2 bases short and J 0 bases short, with 8 bases between. The germline gives CDR1 SGHTA, CDR2 FQGTGA. The DNA of the CDR3 is TGTGCCAGCAGCTTAGTTCTAGGCTCCTACAATGAGCAGTTCTTC. Its translation is CASSLVLGSYNEQFF.

This chain uses TRBV15 with TRBJ1-2; TRBD1 matches at 7 bases. The CDR3 sequence is 14 residues long. J gave up 4 bases and V 4 bases, and 6 bases lay outside the gene matches. Germline values: CDR1 LNHNV, CDR2 YYDKDF (reference sequence). CDR3 in amino acids: CATSKGGSSYGYTF. The CDR3 DNA sequence: TGTGCCACCAGCAAAGGGGGCTCCTCCTATGGCTACACCTTC. The full variable domain, its missing parts supplied by reference TRBV15 and TRBJ1-2, is DAMVIQNPRYQVTQFGKPVTLSCSQTLNHNVMYWYQQKSSQAPKLLFHYYDKDFNNEADTPDNFQSRRPNTSFCFLDIRSPGLGDTAMYLCATSKGGSSYGYTFGSGTRLTVV.

V and J are TRBV5-1 and TRBJ1-6, with 7 bases identical to TRBD1. Germline V gene lookup returns CDR1 SGHRS and CDR2 YFSETQ. The J segment lost 1 base and the V segment lost 0 bases, leaving 7 bases of the junction unmatched. This CDR3 spans 18 amino acids. CDR3 nucleotide sequence: TGCGCCAGCAGCTTGGTATTTCCAGGGGGATCCTATAATTCACCCCTCCACTTT. Its protein is CASSLVFPGGSYNSPLHF.

This sequence joins TRBV11-3 and TRBJ1-5; TRBD1 might be the D (5 bases). The germline gives CDR1 SGHNT, CDR2 YENEEA. V was trimmed by 6 bases and J by 3 bases, leaving 18 bases between them. The CDR3 length is 16 residues. The DNA of the CDR3 is TGTGCCAGCAGTCCTAAAACCGACAGATTCAATCAGCCCCAGCATTTT. Its translation is CASSPKTDRFNQPQHF.

The chain is built from TRBV11-1 and TRBJ2-1; possible D gene TRBD2, 6 bases. The CDR3 sequence is 14 residues long. The germline V gene encodes CDR1 SGHAT and CDR2 FQDESV (reference sequence). Trimming removed 10 bases at V and 6 bases at J, with 19 bases between. The CDR3 sequence: CAIPPWWRGNEQFF. The DNA for the CDR3 is TGTGCCATCCCACCCTGGTGGAGGGGCAATGAGCAGTTCTTC.

This sequence joins TRBV6-2 or TRBV6-3 and TRBJ2-7, with 7 bases matching TRBD1. The ends lost 0 bases at V and 4 bases at J; junction bases unmatched: 6. Germline V lookup: CDR1 MNHEY, CDR2 SVGEGT. There are 15 residues in the CDR3. The CDR3 sequence is CASSYSGTVHYEQYF. As DNA, the CDR3 is TGTGCCAGCAGTTACTCTGGGACAGTTCATTACGAGCAGTACTTC.